These 32 T cell receptor beta chains share one sample of origin, sequenced in a study of T cells in Graves' hyperthyroidism and ophthalmopathy. Using RNA transcripts as the source, TCR beta CDR3 regions were amplified. Researchers ran a first-round RT-PCR on the TCR CDR3 using the HTBI primer set. MiXCR was run by TCRdb on the multiplex PCR reads, yielding one entry per CDR3 protein. The sample yields some 500,000 distinct CDR3 sequences, roughly a quarter seen once. The sequenced sample was blood. The receptors come from a woman between 25 and 40 years old with Graves' ophthalmopathy.

This clonotype was recorded at least ten times. The chain joins TRBV28 to TRBJ1-2; the match to TRBD1 covers 7 bases. The germline CDR1 and CDR2 sequences are MDHEN and SYDVKM. The J segment lost 2 bases and the V segment lost 8 bases, leaving 8 bases of the junction unmatched. This CDR3 is built from 14 residues. Written as DNA, the CDR3 is TGTGCCAGCGGAGTGCCGGGACAGAACTATGGCTACACCTTC. Residues: CASGVPGQNYGYTF.

This clonotype was recorded at least ten times. This chain links TRBV20-1 with TRBJ2-2; weak D call: TRBD1 (5 bases). This CDR3 is 15 amino acids long. Germline assignment: CDR1 DFQATT and CDR2 SNEGSKA (reference sequence). V lost 0 bases and J 9 bases, leaving 17 bases between the germline ends. DNA for the CDR3: TGCAGTGCTAGAGACGGCGGCAGGGATAACAGGGAGCTGTTTTTT. Translation: CSARDGGRDNRELFF.

In this sample, this clonotype turned up many times. The chain has TRBV19 and TRBJ2-2; weak D call: TRBD1 (5 bases). Germline V CDR1 and CDR2: LNHDA, SQIVND (reference sequence). CDR3 length: 15 amino acids. Trimming pared 3 bases from V and 0 bases from J, leaving 8 bases between. CDR3 amino acids: CASSIQGANTGELFF. The CDR3 DNA sequence: TGTGCCAGTAGTATTCAGGGCGCGAACACCGGGGAGCTGTTTTTT.

This sequence joins TRBV12-3 or TRBV12-4 and TRBJ2-5; 14 bases are shared with TRBD2. The CDR3 covers 17 residues. V dropped 3 bases and J dropped 7; count of bases not matched to a gene: 10. CDR3 amino acids: CASSLLTSGGAPGTQYF. For the CDR3, the DNA is TGTGCCAGCAGTTTGCTGACTAGCGGGGGGGCCCCTGGGACCCAGTACTTC.

This chain joins TRBV20-1 and TRBJ2-5; 14 bases fit TRBD2. CDR3 length: 14 amino acids. From germline, CDR1 is DFQATT and CDR2 SNEGSKA (reference sequence). After removal of 3 bases from V and 4 bases from J, the junction contained 1 base not matched to a gene. CDR3 coding DNA: TGCAGTGCTAGGACTAGCGGGAGGGGAGAGACCCAGTACTTC. It is translated as CSARTSGRGETQYF.

This clonotype was observed a few times. This chain links TRBV12-3 or TRBV12-4 with TRBJ2-2; D gene ambiguous. Trimming cost V 2 bases and J 6 bases, with 13 bases left between them. The CDR3 loop spans 15 amino acids. Written as DNA, the CDR3 is TGTGCCAGCAGTTTAAGTCCAGATTGGCCCGGGGAGCTGTTTTTT. Translated, it gives CASSLSPDWPGELFF.

The genes are TRBV15 and TRBJ2-5; D possibly corresponds to TRBD1 (5 bases). This CDR3 comprises 18 residues. Germline CDR1 and CDR2: LNHNV and YYDKDF (reference sequence). V lost 2 bases to trimming and J lost 2 bases, with 21 bases between them. CDR3 loop: CATSRPSRQLFIQETQYF. The CDR3 DNA follows: TGTGCCACCAGCAGACCCTCGAGACAGCTTTTTATACAAGAGACCCAGTACTTC.

This clonotype was found once. The CDR3 spells CASSRTAVYGYTF. Here the CDR3 DNA reads TGTGCCAGCAGCCGGACAGCCGTATATGGCTACACCTTC. The J gene is TRBJ1-2, the V gene TRBV11-2; D perhaps matches TRBD1 (6 bases). CDR3 length equals 13 residues. Germline V gene sequence: CDR1 SGHAT, CDR2 FQNNGV. V lost 5 bases and J 5 bases, leaving 12 bases between the germline ends.

As for this clonotype: Given a much more abundant clone one base away, this may be a read error. The conserved final phenylalanine or tryptophan is absent from the CDR3, which likely points to a read error. The rearrangement links TRBV11-1 to TRBJ1-1; D not certain. CDR3 length equals 18 residues. Trimming stripped 4 bases from V and 3 bases from J, with 24 bases between. CDR1 and CDR2 (germline): SGHAT, FQDESV (reference sequence). CDR3 sequence (DNA): TGTGCCAGCAGCTCGACACTCTTTTTCCCGCGCACGGACACTGAAGCTTTCGTT. Amino acid sequence: CASSSTLFFPRTDTEAFV.

On this clonotype itself: No conserved phenylalanine or tryptophan is present at the end of the CDR3, so a read error is the likely explanation. It is unclear where the CDR3 begins or ends on the DNA, so no DNA is shown, and the CDR3 is as TCRdb lists it. The chain has TRBV6-2 or TRBV6-3 and TRBJ2-7; TRBD1 is taken as the D call from the table, unchecked against the DNA. Looked up from germline, CDR1 is MNHEY and CDR2 is SVGEGT. The CDR3 is 12 residues long, ends included. The chain's CDR3 is CASSWGQGEQWL.

This rearrangement joins TRBV30 to TRBJ2-7, with 10 nucleotides matching TRBD2. This CDR3 contains 14 residues. Trimming removed 4 bases from V and 6 bases from J; junction bases left unmatched: 9. Germline-derived CDR1 and CDR2 are GTSNPN and SVGIG (reference sequence). CDR3 protein: CAWNMASGGSEQYF. The CDR3 DNA follows: TGTGCCTGGAATATGGCTAGCGGGGGAAGCGAGCAGTACTTC.

Concerning this clonotype: A much bigger clone sits one base away, suggesting this may be a read error. This chain connects TRBV20-1 to TRBJ2-2; a possible D gene is TRBD2 (6 bases). The germline V and J ends were trimmed by 6 bases and 4 bases, with 15 bases remaining between them. CDR3 length: 14 amino acids. Germline CDR1 reads DFQATT; CDR2 reads SNEGSKA (reference sequence). DNA of the CDR3: TGCAGTGCCGCCTATGGGGGGAGCACCGGGGAGCTGTTTTTT. It is translated as CSAAYGGSTGELFF.

This clonotype has at least ten counts. This chain joins TRBV19 and TRBJ1-1; possible D gene TRBD1, 6 bases. There are 13 residues in the CDR3. Germline loops: CDR1 LNHDA, CDR2 SQIVND (reference sequence). V lost 5 bases to trimming and J lost 8 bases, with 15 bases between them. CDR3 nucleotides: TGTGCCAGTAGTTTAAACCCGGGACAAGAAGCTTTCTTT. Protein: CASSLNPGQEAFF.

The chain recombines TRBV28 with TRBJ2-7; D may match TRBD1 or TRBD2 (6 bases each). The CDR3 is made up of 16 amino acids. Trimming cost V 0 bases and J 1 base, with 13 bases left between them. The germline V gene encodes CDR1 MDHEN and CDR2 SYDVKM. CDR3 amino acids: CASSLWGGAGSYEQYF. The CDR3 DNA reads TGTGCCAGCAGTTTATGGGGGGGCGCGGGGTCCTACGAGCAGTACTTC.

Only a few counts were recorded for this clonotype. The rearrangement uses TRBV27 and TRBJ2-2; 10 bases map to TRBD2. Germline CDR1 reads MNHEY; CDR2 reads SMNVEV (reference sequence). The ends lost 1 base at V and 6 bases at J; junction bases unmatched: 5. This CDR3 has 16 amino acids. The CDR3: CASSLLASGSSGELFF. The CDR3 DNA sequence: TGTGCCAGCAGTTTATTGGCTAGCGGGAGTTCCGGGGAGCTGTTTTTT.

There are many counts of this clonotype. The rearrangement joins TRBV28 to TRBJ1-5; D is perhaps TRBD1 (6 bases). V was pared by 5 bases and J by 0 bases, with 20 bases between. The CDR3 extends over 18 amino acids. Germline lookup yields CDR1 MDHEN and CDR2 SYDVKM. In DNA form, the CDR3 reads TGTGCCAGCAGTGTACCGGCCCCGGACAGTTATAGCAATCAGCCCCAGCATTTT. Translated: CASSVPAPDSYSNQPQHF.

V and J are TRBV12-3 or TRBV12-4 and TRBJ1-1; no clear D gene. The V end was cut by 5 bases, the J end by 0 bases, with 7 bases between. There are 13 residues in the CDR3. This chain's CDR3 is CASSQYMNTEAFF. CDR3 nucleotides: TGTGCCAGCAGTCAGTACATGAACACTGAAGCTTTCTTT.

This clonotype was picked up many times. This chain uses TRBV28 with TRBJ2-7; D may match TRBD1 or TRBD2 (5 bases each). The CDR3 extends over 18 amino acids. Trimming left V 1 base short and J 3 bases short, with 22 bases between. Looked up from germline, CDR1 is MDHEN and CDR2 is SYDVKM. CDR3 in amino acids: CASSLFSPPGRSIYEQYF. As DNA, the CDR3 is TGTGCCAGCAGTTTATTCTCGCCTCCGGGACGGAGTATCTACGAGCAGTACTTC.

This clonotype was observed at least ten times. Written as DNA, the CDR3 is TGTGCCAGCAGTTTTCAATCTTCGGGCACCTACGAGCAGTACTTC. Protein: CASSFQSSGTYEQYF. This chain joins TRBV28 and TRBJ2-7; D is unclear. This CDR3 is built from 15 residues. The germline V and J ends were trimmed by 3 bases and 2 bases, with 14 bases remaining between them. The germline CDR1 and CDR2 sequences are MDHEN and SYDVKM.

The genes are TRBV20-1 and TRBJ1-5; no definite D call. Germline CDR1 and CDR2: DFQATT and SNEGSKA (reference sequence). CDR3 length: 13 amino acids. V was pared by 5 bases and J by 3 bases, with 11 bases between. The CDR3 DNA reads as TGCAGTGCTCCCCGGGGAAACAATCAGCCCCAGCATTTT. This sequence encodes CSAPRGNNQPQHF.

This clonotype appeared a few times. The rearrangement links TRBV3-1 to TRBJ2-2; the D gene is possibly TRBD2 (5 bases). Trimming cost V 2 bases and J 4 bases, with 8 bases left between them. The CDR3 is 14 amino acids. Germline lookup yields CDR1 LGHDT and CDR2 YNNKEL (reference sequence). In DNA, the CDR3 is TGTGCCAGCAGCCAACTCCGGGGCACCGGGGAGCTGTTTTTT. Amino acid sequence: CASSQLRGTGELFF. Variable domain in full (rest from reference TRBV3-1 and TRBJ2-2): DTAVSQTPKYLVTQMGNDKSIKCEQNLGHDTMYWYKQDSKKFLKIMFSYNNKELIINETVPNRFSPKSPDKAHLNLHINSLELGDSAVYFCASSQLRGTGELFFGEGSRLTVL.

The rearrangement links TRBV24-1 to TRBJ1-2; 12 nucleotides line up with TRBD1. Unmatched junction bases numbered 4, after V lost 5 bases and J lost 7 bases. CDR1 is KGHDR and CDR2 is SFDVKD in the germline V gene. The CDR3 runs to 14 residues. CDR3 DNA sequence: TGTGCCACCAGTGGGGGGACAGGGGGCTCTGGCTACACCTTC. Translation: CATSGGTGGSGYTF.

This chain connects TRBV7-2 to TRBJ1-3, with D uncertain. This CDR3 is built from 15 residues. CDR1 is SGHTA, CDR2 FQGNSA, per germline. V lost 5 bases to trimming and J lost 0 bases, with 11 bases between them. The CDR3 DNA follows: TGTGCCAGCAGCCCACAAGGACCCTCTGGAAACACCATATATTTT. Its protein product is CASSPQGPSGNTIYF.

The table lists this clonotype with a few counts. The genes are TRBV11-1 and TRBJ2-3; 11 nucleotides match TRBD2. This CDR3 comprises 18 residues. The V gene's germline CDR1 is SGHAT and CDR2 FQDESV (reference sequence). V was pared by 5 bases and J by 3 bases, with 13 bases of the junction left unmatched. The CDR3 here is CASSATMIAGGPTDTQYF. The DNA of the CDR3 is TGTGCCAGCAGCGCTACCATGATAGCGGGGGGGCCAACAGATACGCAGTATTTT.

In this sample, this clonotype turned up many times. The rearrangement joins TRBV6-4 to TRBJ2-2; the D gene is possibly TRBD2 (7 bases). The CDR3 covers 14 residues. In germline, CDR1 is MRHNA, CDR2 SNTAGT. Trimming shortened V by 4 bases and J by 5 bases, and 11 bases separated the two germline ends. The CDR3 DNA sequence: TGTGCCAGCAGTGGCGGGGGCCTGACCGGGGAGCTGTTTTTT. Residues: CASSGGGLTGELFF.

This clonotype was counted many times. V is TRBV27 and J is TRBJ1-5; tentative D call: TRBD1 (5 bases). Germline-derived CDR1 and CDR2 are MNHEY and SMNVEV (reference sequence). The CDR3 totals 16 residues. Trimming pared 4 bases from V and 4 bases from J, leaving 17 bases between. The DNA for the CDR3 is TGTGCCAGCAGTTCCTCGACAGTTGGGGGGAATCAGCCCCAGCATTTT. Encoded protein: CASSSSTVGGNQPQHF.

There are many counts of this clonotype. This chain uses TRBV27 with TRBJ1-1, with D maybe TRBD1 (5 bases). This CDR3 is 12 amino acids long. Deletions cut 5 bases from V and 3 bases from J, with 7 bases between. Per the germline V gene, CDR1 is MNHEY and CDR2 is SMNVEV (reference sequence). The CDR3 DNA follows: TGTGCCAGCAGTGTCAGGGACACTGAAGCTTTCTTT. This translates into CASSVRDTEAFF.

In this sample, this clonotype turned up many times. The chain employs TRBV13 and TRBJ1-1; D remains ambiguous. Germline V CDR1 and CDR2: PRHDT, FYEKMQ (reference sequence). Trimming pared 5 bases from V and 2 bases from J, leaving 9 bases between. CDR3 length: 13 amino acids. As DNA, the CDR3 is TGTGCCAGCAGCACGGACGTTAACACTGAAGCTTTCTTT. Amino acids: CASSTDVNTEAFF. Variable domain in full (rest from reference TRBV13 and TRBJ1-1): AAGVIQSPRHLIKEKRETATLKCYPIPRHDTVYWYQQGPGQDPQFLISFYEKMQSDKGSIPDRFSAQQFSDYHSELNMSSLELGDSALYFCASSTDVNTEAFFGQGTRLTVV.

This clonotype was found many times. This sequence joins TRBV12-5 and TRBJ1-3; D gene unclear. V was pared by 4 bases and J by 0 bases, with 13 bases between. The germline V gene encodes CDR1 LGHNT and CDR2 FRNRAP. CDR3 length equals 16 residues. CDR3 residues: CASGSTKDPSGNTIYF. DNA of the CDR3: TGTGCTAGTGGTTCAACTAAGGACCCCTCTGGAAACACCATATATTTT.

This clonotype occurred once. The chain recombines TRBV5-1 with TRBJ1-3, with D possibly matching TRBD1 (6 bases). V shed 4 bases and J shed 3 bases, with 17 bases lying between them. The length of the CDR3 is 16 residues. CDR1 and CDR2 (germline): SGHRS, YFSETQ. The CDR3 loop is CASSRAARGRGNTIYF. Written as DNA, the CDR3 is TGCGCCAGCAGCAGGGCGGCCAGGGGACGTGGAAACACCATATATTTT.

The chain is built from TRBV7-2 and TRBJ2-5; the match to TRBD2 covers 12 bases. Per the germline V gene, CDR1 is SGHTA and CDR2 is FQGNSA. Trimming removed 5 bases from V and 3 bases from J; junction bases left unmatched: 4. The CDR3 is 15 amino acids. CDR3: CASSLRTSGKETQYF. The CDR3 coding sequence is TGTGCCAGCAGCCTTCGGACTAGCGGGAAAGAGACCCAGTACTTC. Supplemented by reference TRBV7-2 and TRBJ2-5, the full variable domain reads GAGVSQSPSNKVTEKGKDVELRCDPISGHTALYWYRQSLGQGLEFLIYFQGNSAPDKSGLPSDRFSAERTGGSVSTLTIQRTQQEDSAVYLCASSLRTSGKETQYFGPGTRLLVL.

This clonotype was seen at least ten times. V usage is TRBV28 and J usage is TRBJ1-5; 8 nucleotides agree with TRBD1. The CDR3 is 18 residues long. Trimming removed 7 bases from V and 1 base from J; junction bases left unmatched: 15. The germline gives CDR1 MDHEN, CDR2 SYDVKM. The chain's CDR3 is CASTPTPDRARSNQPQHF. CDR3 nucleotides: TGTGCCAGCACCCCTACGCCGGACAGGGCGAGGAGCAATCAGCCCCAGCATTTT.